The T cell receptor beta chain described here comes from a study of cytomegalovirus exposure and HLA in healthy donors. Worth noting for this clone: Its antigen is still unknown.

Study-level results: A later analysis linked a missense variant in DCLRE1C to the trimming of TCR beta V and J genes. Most CMV-associated TCR beta chains were later found to appear HLA-restricted.

CDR3 size: 14 residues. Germline V CDR1 and CDR2: MDHEN, SYDVKM. Trimming cost V 4 bases and J 0 bases, with 10 bases left between them. Amplification used 60 Vbeta primers and 13 Jbeta primers. The method was immunoSEQ multiplex PCR; TCRdb's version includes in-frame clones alone and lacks a portion of them. The data contain roughly 60,000 clones, about 77% of them singletons. The sequenced material came from PBMCs. The clonotype comes from a woman aged 30 to 39 in good health and CMV-seronegative. The V call is TRBV28, the J call TRBJ2-7; perhaps TRBD2 as D (6 bases). The CDR3 DNA is TGTGCCAGCAGTTACCGGGGGATCTCCTACGAGCAGTACTTC. Translation gives CASSYRGISYEQYF.